Following are 17 T cell receptor beta chains from one sample sequenced in a study of blood T cell repertoires in COVID-19 (TCRdb year 2020). The protocol used for the library was the immunoSEQ multiplex PCR assay. The table was pulled from immuneACCESS by TCRdb, which kept in-frame rearrangements only. Such tables lose some clones; where checked, under half of the loss comes from unresolved V genes, and the rest has no known cause. The table for this sample lists approximately 500,000 clones; about 89% of them were counted only once. The ten biggest clones cover 7.8% of the sample. The sample was peripheral blood. Source of these receptors: a woman in her forties or fifties with COVID-19, enrolled during active disease.

The chain links TRBV27 to TRBJ1-6; 7 bases align to TRBD1. V lost 4 bases to trimming and J lost 7 bases; unmatched junction nucleotides: 19. The CDR3 spans 19 residues. Germline V gene data show CDR1 as MNHEY and CDR2 as SMNVEV (reference sequence). The CDR3 DNA sequence: TGTGCCAGCAGTTCGACAGGGCTGTTTGCCGAAAGGAGGAATTCACCCCTCCACTTT. The encoded protein is CASSSTGLFAERRNSPLHF.

In its sample, this clone was seen once. The V and J genes are TRBV5-1 and TRBJ1-6; D is possibly TRBD1 (5 bases). Germline CDR1 and CDR2: SGHRS and YFSETQ. This CDR3 has 15 amino acids. The V and J ends lost 4 bases and 4 bases respectively, with 12 bases between them. CDR3 amino acids: CASSPGIGYNSPLHF. The DNA of the CDR3 is TGCGCCAGCAGCCCAGGGATCGGGTATAATTCACCCCTCCACTTT.

The chain joins TRBV7-2 to TRBJ2-7, with 9 bases matching TRBD1. The trim removed 1 base at V and 5 bases at J, leaving 6 bases unmatched. The germline CDR1 and CDR2 sequences are SGHTA and FQGNSA. This CDR3 has 15 residues. The CDR3 DNA reads as TGTGCCAGCAGCTTAGTTGGGACAGGGTTGAACGAGCAGTACTTC. This sequence encodes CASSLVGTGLNEQYF.

This chain joins TRBV28 and TRBJ2-7; D is perhaps TRBD1 (7 bases). Germline V gene data show CDR1 as MDHEN and CDR2 as SYDVKM. The CDR3 spans 14 residues. With 6 bases removed from V and 2 bases from J, the gap between germline ends came to 14 bases. Here the CDR3 DNA reads TGTGCCAGCAGGGAGGGGGCCCTAGCCTACGAGCAGTACTTC. The encoded protein is CASREGALAYEQYF.

The V and J genes are TRBV5-4 and TRBJ2-3, with 9 positions matching TRBD2. Germline CDR1 SGHNT, CDR2 YYREEE (reference sequence). The CDR3 is 15 amino acids. The J segment lost 2 bases and the V segment lost 7 bases, leaving 8 bases of the junction unmatched. CDR3 sequence reads: CASGATSGLTDTQYF. CDR3 coding DNA: TGTGCCAGCGGGGCGACTAGCGGACTCACAGATACGCAGTATTTT. Variable domain in full (rest from reference TRBV5-4 and TRBJ2-3): ETGVTQSPTHLIKTRGQQVTLRCSSQSGHNTVSWYQQALGQGPQFIFQYYREEENGRGNFPPRFSGLQFPNYSSELNVNALELDDSALYLCASGATSGLTDTQYFGPGTRLTVL.

With respect to this clone: Other DNA sequences from this sample encode an identical CDR3 as well. The chain links TRBV27 to TRBJ2-7, with 7 bases that match TRBD1. The germline V gene encodes CDR1 MNHEY and CDR2 SMNVEV (reference sequence). The length of the CDR3 is 13 residues. V shed 3 bases, J shed 2 bases, and the junction held 1 base outside the gene matches. CDR3 in DNA: TGTGCCAGCAGTTTGGGACAGACCTACGAGCAGTACTTC. Amino acid sequence: CASSLGQTYEQYF.

The chain recombines TRBV10-3 with TRBJ1-4; 9 bases map to TRBD1. The V segment lost 4 bases and the J segment 6 bases; nucleotides outside the gene matches: 0. CDR1 is ENHRY, CDR2 SYGVKD, per germline. This CDR3 contains 13 residues. CDR3 sequence: CAISGDRDEKLFF. In DNA, the CDR3 is TGTGCCATCAGTGGGGACAGGGATGAAAAACTGTTTTTT.

This rearrangement joins TRBV5-1 to TRBJ1-2; D remains ambiguous. V lost 4 bases and J 6 bases, leaving 13 bases between the germline ends. Germline CDR1 and CDR2: SGHRS and YFSETQ. The CDR3 runs to 13 residues. CDR3 nucleotide sequence: TGCGCCAGCAGCCTGGGCGGCGCCAATGGCTACACCTTC. Translating gives CASSLGGANGYTF. Combining the CDR3 with reference TRBV5-1 and TRBJ1-2 gives the whole variable domain KAGVTQTPRYLIKTRGQQVTLSCSPISGHRSVSWYQQTPGQGLQFLFEYFSETQRNKGNFPGRFSGRQFSNSRSEMNVSTLELGDSALYLCASSLGGANGYTFGSGTRLTVV.

This chain connects TRBV28 to TRBJ1-1, with a tentative D call TRBD1 (6 bases). Trimming took off 7 bases at V and 9 bases at J, with 12 bases between the two ends. Per the germline V gene, CDR1 is MDHEN and CDR2 is SYDVKM. This CDR3 is built from 11 residues. The CDR3 region has the DNA TGTGCCAGCACCACAGGGCCTAAAGCTTTCTTT. It yields the protein CASTTGPKAFF.

The chain employs TRBV4-1 and TRBJ1-2, with TRBD1 as a possible D gene (6 bases). The CDR3 is 16 residues long. Germline CDR1 MGHRA, CDR2 YSYEKL. Trimming left V 1 base short and J 4 bases short, with 16 bases between. The CDR3 bases are TGCGCCAGCAGCCAAGGTCCGGGACAAGCTAGCTATGGCTACACCTTC. Protein product: CASSQGPGQASYGYTF.

The V gene is TRBV19, the J gene TRBJ2-7; weak D call: TRBD2 (5 bases). CDR3 length: 12 amino acids. Germline-derived CDR1 and CDR2 are LNHDA and SQIVND (reference sequence). V shed 3 bases and J shed 6 bases, with 9 bases lying between them. In nucleotides, the CDR3 is TGTGCCAGTAGTATTCCGAGCGGCGAGCAGTACTTC. Translation: CASSIPSGEQYF.

This clone was counted only a few times. V usage is TRBV5-1 and J usage is TRBJ1-4, with 11 bases fitting TRBD1. Germline V CDR1 and CDR2: SGHRS, YFSETQ. V lost 2 bases to trimming and J lost 2 bases; unmatched junction nucleotides: 5. The CDR3 extends over 17 amino acids. CDR3 DNA: TGCGCCAGCAGCTTTGGACAGGGGGCGGTGACTAATGAAAAACTGTTTTTT. It translates to CASSFGQGAVTNEKLFF.

This chain links TRBV5-4 with TRBJ2-2; D unresolved. The CDR3 is 18 amino acids. Per the germline V gene, CDR1 is SGHNT and CDR2 is YYREEE (reference sequence). Trimming left V 0 bases short and J 0 bases short, with 15 bases between. CDR3 nucleotides: TGTGCCAGCAGCTTGGGACCAGGTTGGGTTACGAACACCGGGGAGCTGTTTTTT. This translates into CASSLGPGWVTNTGELFF.

The CDR3, as DNA: TGTGCCAGCTCCTCGGGGGATTTGAATTCACCCCTCCACTTT. Its translation: CASSSGDLNSPLHF. V gene TRBV19 combines with J gene TRBJ1-6; possibly TRBD1 for D (5 bases). The CDR3 covers 14 residues. V gave up 9 bases and J gave up 7 bases, with 16 bases separating them. CDR1 is LNHDA, CDR2 SQIVND, per germline (reference sequence).

The rearrangement uses TRBV10-1 and TRBJ2-1; 9 bases align to TRBD2. The J segment lost 0 bases and the V segment lost 5 bases, leaving 5 bases of the junction unmatched. Germline loops: CDR1 WNHNN, CDR2 SYGVQD (reference sequence). This CDR3 has 16 residues. As DNA, the CDR3 is TGCGCCAGCAGTCCGGTGCGGGGGGGCTCCTACAATGAGCAGTTCTTC. Translating it yields CASSPVRGGSYNEQFF.

This chain links TRBV7-6 with TRBJ2-7, with a possible D match to TRBD2 (6 bases). Germline lookup yields CDR1 SGHVS and CDR2 FNYEAQ. Trimming took 5 bases from V and 4 from J, leaving 24 bases between them. This CDR3 comprises 17 residues. CDR3 in amino acids: CASSPVLSGRTSYEQYF. In nucleotides, the CDR3 is TGTGCCAGCAGCCCAGTATTATCAGGGAGGACATCGTACGAGCAGTACTTC.

V and J are TRBV12-5 and TRBJ1-2; the match to TRBD1 covers 7 bases. The CDR3 is 15 amino acids. Trimming cost V 4 bases and J 3 bases; bases outside gene matches: 8. Germline loops: CDR1 LGHNT, CDR2 FRNRAP. CDR3 amino acids: CASGSLLTGDYGYTF. In DNA, the CDR3 is TGTGCTAGTGGTTCGCTTCTTACAGGGGACTATGGCTACACCTTC. Full variable domain (missing parts from reference TRBV12-5 and TRBJ1-2): DARVTQTPRHKVTEMGQEVTMRCQPILGHNTVFWYRQTMMQGLELLAYFRNRAPLDDSGMPKDRFSAEMPDATLATLKIQPSEPRDSAVYFCASGSLLTGDYGYTFGSGTRLTVV.